This paragraph reports one TCR beta chain. In the original processing: Amplification of reference gene primers was used by the study to estimate nucleated cell counts. Clones were sequenced by immunoSEQ multiplex PCR, and TCRdb holds only the in-frame ones, with some missing. V and J calls plus clone size are reproduced from that table; the DNA served to infer D and trimming. This table has about 15,000 clones, approximately 88% appearing once. The CDR3 is 13 residues long. Trimming took 3 bases from V and 6 from J, leaving 9 bases between them. Germline V gene lookup returns CDR1 SGHTA and CDR2 FQGNSA. This record comes from a study of blood T cell repertoires in COVID-19. Study details: The origin of the acute and convalescent COVID-19 samples was the United States, Italy and Spain. T cells, B-cell-depleted T cells, or PBMCs provided the cDNA or gDNA that served as material.

The chain is built from TRBV7-2 and TRBJ2-1; D ambiguous. The clonotype originates from a human donor in a cohort sampled during active COVID-19. The sequencing sample was made of peripheral blood. The CDR3 nucleotides are TGTGCCAGCAGCTTTAGCTTCTCCAATGAGCAGTTCTTC. Translating it yields CASSFSFSNEQFF.